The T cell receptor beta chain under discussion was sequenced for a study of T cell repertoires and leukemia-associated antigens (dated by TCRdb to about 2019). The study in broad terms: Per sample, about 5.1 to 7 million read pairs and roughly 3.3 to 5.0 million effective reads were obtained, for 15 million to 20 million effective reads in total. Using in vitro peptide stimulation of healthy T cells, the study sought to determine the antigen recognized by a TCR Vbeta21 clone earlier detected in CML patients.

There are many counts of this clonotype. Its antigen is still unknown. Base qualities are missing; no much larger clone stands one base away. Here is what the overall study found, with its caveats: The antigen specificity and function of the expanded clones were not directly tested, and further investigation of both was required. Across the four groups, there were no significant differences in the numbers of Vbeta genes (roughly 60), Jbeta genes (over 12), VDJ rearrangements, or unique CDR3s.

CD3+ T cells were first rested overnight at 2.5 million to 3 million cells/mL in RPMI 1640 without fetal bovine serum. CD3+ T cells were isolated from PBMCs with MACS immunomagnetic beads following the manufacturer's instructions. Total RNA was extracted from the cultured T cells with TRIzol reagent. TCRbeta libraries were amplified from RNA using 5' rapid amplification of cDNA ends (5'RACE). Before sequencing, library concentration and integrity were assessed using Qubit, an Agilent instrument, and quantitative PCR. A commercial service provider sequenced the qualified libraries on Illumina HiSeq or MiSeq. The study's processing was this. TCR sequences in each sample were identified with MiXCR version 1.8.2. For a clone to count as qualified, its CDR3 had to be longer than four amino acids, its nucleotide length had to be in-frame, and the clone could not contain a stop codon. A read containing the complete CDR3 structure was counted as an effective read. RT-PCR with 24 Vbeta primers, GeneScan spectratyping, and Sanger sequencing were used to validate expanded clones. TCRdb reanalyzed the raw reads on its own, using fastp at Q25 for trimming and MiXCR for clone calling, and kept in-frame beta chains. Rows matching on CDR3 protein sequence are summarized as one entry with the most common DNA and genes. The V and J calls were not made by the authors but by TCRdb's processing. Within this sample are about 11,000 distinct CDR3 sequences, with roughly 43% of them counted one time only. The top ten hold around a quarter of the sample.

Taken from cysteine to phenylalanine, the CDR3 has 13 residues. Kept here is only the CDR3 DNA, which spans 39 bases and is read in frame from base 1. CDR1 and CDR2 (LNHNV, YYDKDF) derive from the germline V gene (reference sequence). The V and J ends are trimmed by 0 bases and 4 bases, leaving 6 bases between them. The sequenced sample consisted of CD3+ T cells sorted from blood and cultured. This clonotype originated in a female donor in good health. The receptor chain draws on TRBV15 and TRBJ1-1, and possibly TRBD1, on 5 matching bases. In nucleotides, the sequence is TGTGCCACCAGCAGAGACAGGGTCACTGAAGCTTTCTTT. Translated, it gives CATSRDRVTEAFF.